This T cell receptor beta chain stems from a study of PD-1 blockade in classical Hodgkin lymphoma. Across the whole study: On a schedule of every 2 weeks, patients received nivolumab 3 mg/kg intravenously.

Time point meaning: cycle 4 day 1 (C4D1), after less than 7 weeks of nivolumab. After autologous stem cell transplantation all patients relapsed, and prior brentuximab vedotin exposure differed between cohorts. Profiling relied on immunoSEQ multiplex PCR, and the TCRdb table lists in-frame clones only, not all of them. Here the sample spans approximately 39,000 clones, 77% being singletons. Study results and limitations: It was CD4+ TCR diversity, not CD8+, that rose significantly by C4D1. Patients who responded completely had about the same baseline diversity as newly diagnosed patients. Exclusion was applied to patients who started nivolumab under 1 year after ASCT.

V was trimmed by 2 bases and J by 5 bases, leaving 12 bases between them. The CDR3 has 14 amino acids. Germline-derived CDR1 and CDR2 are MNHEY and SVGAGI. As concerns this clone: The antigen remains undetermined.

Specimen: peripheral blood mononuclear cells (PBMCs), collected before the fourth cycle of nivolumab. This chain joins TRBV6-5 and TRBJ1-2; no clear D gene. The clonotype comes from a human donor with classical Hodgkin lymphoma. The CDR3 region has the DNA TGTGCCAGCAGTTACGGTCATTCCGGTTATGGCTACACCTTC. It yields the protein CASSYGHSGYGYTF.